This passage covers 32 T cell receptor beta chains from one sample sequenced in a study of OX40 agonist ivuxolimab in advanced cancers. The assay was immunoSEQ multiplex PCR, and TCRdb's table has in-frame clones only and misses some. Of around 95,000 clones detected, 85% to 90% appear once; the ten largest clones hold just over 0.15%. The sequences come from CD4+ or CD8+ T cells sorted from blood, collected in a trial of the OX40 agonist ivuxolimab. These receptor sequences come from an adult with an advanced solid tumor such as melanoma, head and neck, liver or kidney cancer.

The rearrangement links TRBV6-1 to TRBJ2-6, with a possible D match to TRBD1 (5 bases). This CDR3 spans 20 amino acids. CDR1 is MNHNS and CDR2 is SASEGT in the germline V gene. V gave up 2 bases and J gave up 0 bases, with 20 bases separating them. The CDR3 DNA reads as TGTGCCAGCAGTGAAAGGGAACCCAGGGCGATGGGCTCTGGGGCCAACGTCCTGACTTTC. This translates into CASSEREPRAMGSGANVLTF.

The chain joins TRBV7-3 to TRBJ2-3; 9 nucleotides line up with TRBD2. V trimming: 5 bases; J trimming: 1 base; junction bases outside the gene matches: 4. The CDR3 has 15 amino acids. Germline V gene lookup returns CDR1 SGHTA and CDR2 FQGTGA. CDR3 DNA sequence: TGTGCCAGCAGCCAAGCGGGGGGACGCACAGATACGCAGTATTTT. Amino acids: CASSQAGGRTDTQYF.

The chain joins TRBV9 to TRBJ2-3; 7 bases are shared with TRBD2. The CDR3 has 15 amino acids. Germline V CDR1 and CDR2: SGDLS, YYNGEE. V lost 3 bases, J lost 0 bases, and 4 bases stayed unmatched. The CDR3 bases are TGTGCCAGCAGCGCGCTAGCGGCTAGCACAGATACGCAGTATTTT. Its translation: CASSALAASTDTQYF.

J is TRBJ2-3 and V is TRBV30; 9 bases agree with TRBD1. Germline CDR1 is GTSNPN and CDR2 is SVGIG (reference sequence). This CDR3 spans 14 amino acids. Trimming took 5 bases from V and 0 from J; bases not matched to a gene: 3. The CDR3 DNA is TGTGCCTGGGACAGGGGGACGAGCACAGATACGCAGTATTTT. It specifies CAWDRGTSTDTQYF.

The chain is built from TRBV29-1 and TRBJ2-3; D remains ambiguous. V shed 3 bases and J shed 6 bases, with 10 bases lying between them. Looked up from germline, CDR1 is SQVTM and CDR2 is ANQGSEA. The CDR3 loop spans 12 amino acids. CDR3 in DNA: TGCAGCGTTGATTACGGGTCCGATACGCAGTATTTT. Protein sequence: CSVDYGSDTQYF.

This sequence joins TRBV5-1 and TRBJ2-7, with D maybe TRBD1 (5 bases). Germline V gives CDR1 SGHRS, CDR2 YFSETQ. The CDR3 runs 12 residues. V was shortened by 2 bases and J by 7 bases, with 10 bases between the two germline ends. The CDR3 DNA reads TGCGCCAGCAGCTTAGACGACAGTGAGCAGTACTTC. This codes for CASSLDDSEQYF.

The J gene is TRBJ2-5, the V gene TRBV10-3, with 9 positions matching TRBD1. Germline CDR1 is ENHRY and CDR2 is SYGVKD. V shed 10 bases, J shed 5 bases, and the junction held 8 bases outside the gene matches. CDR3 length: 13 amino acids. The CDR3 sequence: CATTGTGSETQYF. The CDR3 DNA reads TGTGCCACCACCGGGACAGGGTCGGAGACCCAGTACTTC.

This clone was detected only a few times. The chain combines TRBV6-5 with TRBJ2-2, with D perhaps being TRBD1 or TRBD2 (5 bases each). In germline, CDR1 is MNHEY, CDR2 SVGAGI. Between the trimmed V and J ends, which lost 3 bases and 5 bases, there was a span of 10 bases. This CDR3 comprises 14 residues. Written as DNA, the CDR3 is TGTGCCAGCAGTTATTATGGGGGAACCGGGGAGCTGTTTTTT. Residues: CASSYYGGTGELFF.

The rearrangement uses TRBV5-1 and TRBJ1-1; D remains unclear. Germline-derived CDR1 and CDR2 are SGHRS and YFSETQ. V was cut by 1 base and J by 1 base, with 5 bases left in between. This CDR3 is built from 13 residues. The CDR3 DNA sequence: TGCGCCAGCAGCTTGACCTCGAACACTGAAGCTTTCTTT. As protein: CASSLTSNTEAFF.

V is TRBV4-1 and J is TRBJ2-2; D not resolved. Trimming removed 4 bases from V and 4 bases from J, with 4 bases in between. CDR1 MGHRA and CDR2 YSYEKL come from the germline V gene. The CDR3 has 12 residues. CDR3 bases: TGCGCCAGCAGCCTGGCCACCGGGGAGCTGTTTTTT. Protein: CASSLATGELFF.

The gene calls are TRBV5-1 and TRBJ2-2; D is unresolved. V dropped 0 bases and J dropped 1 base, with 7 bases sitting between them. Germline V gene data show CDR1 as SGHRS and CDR2 as YFSETQ. The CDR3 contains 15 residues. CDR3 loop: CASSLATRNTGELFF. CDR3 bases: TGCGCCAGCAGCTTGGCTACACGGAACACCGGGGAGCTGTTTTTT.

J is TRBJ2-5 and V is TRBV5-1; 15 bases align to TRBD2. This CDR3 has 17 amino acids. V trimming: 4 bases; J trimming: 2 bases; junction bases outside the gene matches: 6. CDR1 SGHRS and CDR2 YFSETQ come from the germline V gene. For the CDR3, the DNA is TGCGCCAGCAGCGTCGGGACTAGCGGGGGGACGCAAGAGACCCAGTACTTC. It translates to CASSVGTSGGTQETQYF.

A single count supports this clone. CDR3 loop: CASSLEGRGYTF. As DNA, the CDR3 is TGCGCCAGCAGCTTGGAGGGCAGGGGCTACACCTTC. The chain couples TRBV5-1 to TRBJ1-2; D gene uncertain. V lost 0 bases and J 8 bases, leaving 8 bases between the germline ends. The length of the CDR3 is 12 residues. Germline V gene lookup returns CDR1 SGHRS and CDR2 YFSETQ.

The chain combines TRBV28 with TRBJ2-7; 7 nucleotides line up with TRBD1. Trimming took 5 bases from V and 8 from J; bases not matched to a gene: 24. The V gene's germline CDR1 is MDHEN and CDR2 SYDVKM. The CDR3 extends over 18 amino acids. CDR3 region: CASSPNKGGWTGGLQQYF. CDR3 coding DNA: TGTGCCAGCAGTCCAAATAAAGGAGGTTGGACAGGAGGCTTACAGCAGTACTTC.

This clone was counted a single time. This chain links TRBV4-2 with TRBJ1-3, with TRBD1 matching 10 bases. Germline CDR1 LGHNA, CDR2 YNFKEQ. CDR3 length: 17 residues. V was clipped by 3 bases and J by 3 bases; unmatched bases: 8. CDR3: CASSQDGTGVGGNTIYF. Written as DNA, the CDR3 is TGTGCCAGCAGCCAGGATGGGACAGGGGTTGGTGGAAACACCATATATTTT.

V usage is TRBV7-9 and J usage is TRBJ2-7; TRBD2 aligns across 12 bases. The V gene end was trimmed by 5 bases and the J gene end by 3 bases; junction bases not matched to a gene: 2. Germline V gene data show CDR1 as SEHNR and CDR2 as FQNEAQ (reference sequence). The CDR3 has 14 residues. CDR3 in DNA: TGTGCCAGCAGCCCGGGACTAGCGGGCTACGAGCAGTACTTC. As protein: CASSPGLAGYEQYF.

This chain links TRBV5-1 with TRBJ2-1; possible D gene TRBD2, 6 bases. Per germline, CDR1 SGHRS and CDR2 YFSETQ. V shed 4 bases and J shed 4 bases, with 9 bases lying between them. This CDR3 has 13 residues. The CDR3 nucleotides read TGCGCCAGCAGCACCCTAGCGTACAATGAGCAGTTCTTC. Protein sequence: CASSTLAYNEQFF.

The rearrangement joins TRBV4-1 to TRBJ2-7; 7 bases are a match to TRBD2. In germline, CDR1 is MGHRA, CDR2 YSYEKL. V dropped 0 bases and J dropped 11; count of bases not matched to a gene: 7. This CDR3 contains 13 residues. The CDR3 nucleotides read TGCGCCAGCAGCCAAGAGGCGGGAGTCAAGGAGTACTTC. Protein sequence: CASSQEAGVKEYF.

The V gene is TRBV7-2, the J gene TRBJ1-1; no clear D gene. The CDR3 is 14 residues long. Trimming cost V 3 bases and J 4 bases, with 12 bases left between them. Germline CDR1 reads SGHTA; CDR2 reads FQGNSA. The CDR3 region has the DNA TGTGCCAGCAGCTTTGGCGGTGGAGGCACTGAAGCTTTCTTT. Encoded protein: CASSFGGGGTEAFF.

The chain carries TRBV5-1 and TRBJ2-1, with D perhaps TRBD2 (5 bases). CDR1 and CDR2 (germline): SGHRS, YFSETQ. CDR3 length equals 14 residues. V lost 2 bases and J lost 5, with 11 bases in between. The CDR3, as DNA: TGCGCCAGCAGCTTAGACTATGGGGACAATGAGCAGTTCTTC. Encoded protein: CASSLDYGDNEQFF.

This clone came up a few times. The chain combines TRBV10-1 with TRBJ2-1; D uncertain. Germline V gene sequence: CDR1 WNHNN, CDR2 SYGVQD (reference sequence). V lost 7 bases and J 7 bases, leaving 14 bases between the germline ends. The CDR3 totals 13 residues. The CDR3 sequence is CASMTSLGNEQFF. The CDR3 bases are TGCGCCAGCATGACATCTCTAGGGAATGAGCAGTTCTTC.

Points on this clone: The same CDR3 also results from other DNA sequences found in this sample. The CDR3 DNA sequence: TGCGCCAGCAGCTCCTCGGGATTGGGAAATGAAAAACTGTTTTTT. It yields the protein CASSSSGLGNEKLFF. The chain joins TRBV5-1 to TRBJ1-4; D unclear. Germline V lookup: CDR1 SGHRS, CDR2 YFSETQ. Trimming removed 3 bases at V and 5 bases at J, with 14 bases between. The CDR3 consists of 15 residues.

The chain joins TRBV2 to TRBJ2-7; D is uncertain. This CDR3 region has 15 residues. Trimming cost V 2 bases and J 2 bases, with 13 bases left between them. Germline-derived CDR1 and CDR2 are SNHLY and FYNNEI. The CDR3 nucleotides are TGTGCCAGCAGTGAATTGGGGATAGGGCCCTACGAGCAGTACTTC. This gives the protein CASSELGIGPYEQYF.

The chain is built from TRBV11-3 and TRBJ1-1; 7 bases match TRBD1. J was trimmed by 4 bases and V by 5 bases; bases with no gene match: 10. The CDR3 has 15 amino acids. CDR1 and CDR2 from the germline V gene are SGHNT and YENEEA. As DNA, the CDR3 is TGTGCCAGCAGCATCCGGGACAGAAGGGGCACTGAAGCTTTCTTT. Its protein is CASSIRDRRGTEAFF.

The genes are TRBV28 and TRBJ1-1; D is unclear. Looked up from germline, CDR1 is MDHEN and CDR2 is SYDVKM. Trimming shortened V by 3 bases and J by 6 bases, and 11 bases separated the two germline ends. The length of the CDR3 is 13 residues. CDR3 nucleotides: TGTGCCAGCAGTTTGTACCGCCGCGCTGAAGCTTTCTTT. This gives the protein CASSLYRRAEAFF.

The chain employs TRBV29-1 and TRBJ1-5; no reliable D call. Germline assignment: CDR1 SQVTM and CDR2 ANQGSEA. V lost 4 bases to trimming and J lost 0 bases, with 7 bases between them. This CDR3 comprises 13 residues. The CDR3 nucleotides are TGCAGCGTTGGTGGGGTTAGCAATCAGCCCCAGCATTTT. This encodes CSVGGVSNQPQHF.

This clone was found a few times. In DNA, the CDR3 is TGTGCCAGCAGCGCTACAGGGCGCTTCTACGAGCAGTACTTC. Translating gives CASSATGRFYEQYF. The chain uses TRBV9 and TRBJ2-7, with a tentative D call TRBD1 (6 bases). The V and J ends lost 3 bases and 3 bases respectively, with 13 bases between them. Germline V gene lookup returns CDR1 SGDLS and CDR2 YYNGEE. This CDR3 has 14 amino acids.

This sequence joins TRBV18 and TRBJ1-1; TRBD1 aligns across 7 bases. CDR3 size: 14 residues. The trim removed 3 bases at V and 1 base at J, leaving 2 bases unmatched. Germline-derived CDR1 and CDR2 are KGHSH and LQKENI. CDR3 residues: CASSPRQGNTEAFF. CDR3 bases: TGTGCCAGCTCACCCCGACAGGGGAACACTGAAGCTTTCTTT.

J is TRBJ1-5 and V is TRBV6-6, with 8 bases that match TRBD1. The CDR3 loop spans 16 amino acids. Trimming removed 2 bases from V and 3 bases from J; junction bases left unmatched: 6. CDR1 MNHNY and CDR2 SVGAGI come from the germline V gene (reference sequence). The CDR3 bases are TGTGCCAGCAGTTACATCAGACAGGGGAACAATCAGCCCCAGCATTTT. Translating it yields CASSYIRQGNNQPQHF.

This chain uses TRBV28 with TRBJ2-2, with D possibly TRBD1 on 5 matching bases. The CDR3 is 16 amino acids. The germline V gene encodes CDR1 MDHEN and CDR2 SYDVKM. Trimming pared 3 bases from V and 5 bases from J, leaving 16 bases between. The CDR3 loop is CASSLLQAGGTGELFF. The CDR3 nucleotides read TGTGCCAGCAGTTTGTTACAGGCAGGTGGGACCGGGGAGCTGTTTTTT.

The chain is built from TRBV7-2 and TRBJ2-5, with D perhaps TRBD2 (5 bases). CDR1 and CDR2 (germline): SGHTA, FQGNSA. Between the trimmed V and J ends, which lost 3 bases and 4 bases, there was a span of 9 bases. There are 13 residues in the CDR3. The CDR3 nucleotides read TGTGCCAGCAGCTTTAGACTAACAGAGACCCAGTACTTC. This gives the protein CASSFRLTETQYF.

The chain uses TRBV10-3 and TRBJ2-1, with TRBD2 as a possible D gene (6 bases). Germline V gene sequence: CDR1 ENHRY, CDR2 SYGVKD. The V and J ends lost 4 bases and 9 bases respectively, with 10 bases between them. CDR3 length: 12 amino acids. In DNA, the CDR3 is TGTGCCATCAGTGGGGCTAGCGCTGAGCAGTTCTTC. This translates into CAISGASAEQFF.